Below are 26 T cell receptor beta chains sequenced from a single sample in a study of shared clonotypes between healthy human individuals (dated by TCRdb to 2018 to 2021). CD8 naive samples were obtained by positive selection for CCR7 among CD45RO-negative cells, yielding a CD45RA+CCR7+ population from which TemRA cells were excluded. Receptors were amplified or captured by the immunoSEQ multiplex PCR assay. In its TCRdb copy, this immuneACCESS table keeps in-frame sequences only and misses some clones. Where compared with another copy, unresolved V genes explain less than half of these, and the others have no known cause. The sample records around 600,000 clones, approximately 96% of which are singletons. Approximately 0.11% of the sample is taken by the ten largest. What was sequenced was naive CD8+ T cells sorted from blood. The meaning of the sample's cell subset or site label: CD45RA+CCR7+. These receptors were collected from a woman aged 25 to 39 in good health.

The chain combines TRBV11-2 with TRBJ2-1, with a tentative D call TRBD2 (5 bases). This CDR3 has 14 amino acids. Germline V gives CDR1 SGHAT, CDR2 FQNNGV. Deletions cut 1 base from V and 9 bases from J, with 13 bases between. This CDR3 is CASSLVAQEGEQFF. For the CDR3, the DNA is TGTGCCAGCAGCTTAGTAGCGCAAGAAGGTGAGCAGTTCTTC.

The V gene is TRBV7-6, the J gene TRBJ2-1, with no clear D. Between the trimmed V and J ends, which lost 4 bases and 10 bases, there was a span of 11 bases. Germline V gives CDR1 SGHVS, CDR2 FNYEAQ. This CDR3 spans 12 amino acids. The DNA of the CDR3 is TGTGCCAGCAGCTCAACCGCTGTGGAGCAGTTCTTC. It encodes CASSSTAVEQFF.

V usage is TRBV2 and J usage is TRBJ2-7, with 7 bases aligning to TRBD1. CDR1 SNHLY and CDR2 FYNNEI come from the germline V gene. The CDR3 has 14 amino acids. V dropped 6 bases and J dropped 0; count of bases not matched to a gene: 5. The CDR3 sequence is CASRLGTASYEQYF. In DNA, the CDR3 is TGTGCCAGCAGGCTTGGGACAGCCTCCTACGAGCAGTACTTC.

V and J are TRBV19 and TRBJ1-1; possible D gene TRBD1, 5 bases. The CDR3 consists of 16 residues. Trimming shortened V by 4 bases and J by 6 bases, and 21 bases separated the two germline ends. CDR1 and CDR2 (germline): LNHDA, SQIVND (reference sequence). The CDR3 DNA is TGTGCCAGTAGTACGACAAGACCGGGACCCTTTTCTGAAGCTTTCTTT. Translated: CASSTTRPGPFSEAFF.

CDR3 amino acids: CASSPSRTGGYTF. The CDR3 nucleotides read TGTGCCAGCAGCCCAAGCCGAACAGGGGGCTACACCTTC. The chain carries TRBV2 and TRBJ1-2; tentative D call: TRBD1 (6 bases). The V gene lost 6 bases and the J gene lost 8 bases, with 16 bases spanning the gap. CDR1 and CDR2 (germline): SNHLY, FYNNEI. This CDR3 region has 13 residues.

This chain links TRBV5-6 with TRBJ1-1, with D tentatively TRBD1 (5 bases). Germline assignment: CDR1 SGHDT and CDR2 YYEEEE. V was trimmed by 4 bases and J by 8 bases, leaving 21 bases between them. The CDR3 is 15 amino acids. The chain's CDR3 is CASSPSGDRSREAFF. The CDR3 DNA follows: TGTGCCAGCAGCCCGTCTGGGGACCGAAGCAGAGAAGCTTTCTTT.

CDR3 protein: CASSTQAQGNEKLFF. CDR3 nucleotides: TGCGCCAGCAGTACTCAGGCACAGGGCAATGAAAAACTGTTTTTT. The rearrangement joins TRBV10-2 to TRBJ1-4, with a weak D call TRBD1 (6 bases). The V end was cut by 5 bases, the J end by 5 bases, with 15 bases between. CDR3 length equals 15 residues. Germline V lookup: CDR1 WSHSY, CDR2 SAAADI.

This clone has just one count. J is TRBJ2-1 and V is TRBV7-9; 9 bases agree with TRBD1. This CDR3 spans 15 amino acids. Trimming took 2 bases from V and 5 from J; bases not matched to a gene: 4. Looked up from germline, CDR1 is SEHNR and CDR2 is FQNEAQ (reference sequence). Here the CDR3 reads CASSLRDRVNNEQFF. The DNA for the CDR3 is TGTGCCAGCAGCTTACGGGACAGGGTCAACAATGAGCAGTTCTTC.

As regards this clone: This same CDR3 is encoded by further DNA sequences in the sample. This chain connects TRBV5-1 to TRBJ1-1, with D hard to call. V was pared by 3 bases and J by 4 bases, with 7 bases between. The CDR3 is 12 amino acids. Per the germline V gene, CDR1 is SGHRS and CDR2 is YFSETQ. DNA of the CDR3: TGCGCCAGCAGCTCCGTTGGCACTGAAGCTTTCTTT. Encoded protein: CASSSVGTEAFF.

The chain carries TRBV28 and TRBJ1-5, with 9 bases identical to TRBD1. CDR3 size: 15 residues. CDR1 is MDHEN, CDR2 SYDVKM, per germline. After removal of 4 bases from V and 3 bases from J, the junction contained 4 bases not matched to a gene. CDR3 sequence: CASSSGTGINQPQHF. In DNA form, the CDR3 reads TGTGCCAGCAGTTCCGGGACAGGGATCAATCAGCCCCAGCATTTT.

Comments on this clone: Other DNA sequences in this sample translate to the same CDR3. CDR3 protein: CASSEAGDSYEQYF. CDR3 in DNA: TGTGCCAGCAGTGAAGCAGGGGACTCCTACGAGCAGTACTTC. The V gene is TRBV2, the J gene TRBJ2-7; D is perhaps TRBD1 (5 bases). The germline CDR1 and CDR2 sequences are SNHLY and FYNNEI. V was clipped by 0 bases and J by 0 bases, with 6 bases between them. The CDR3 extends over 14 amino acids.

This clone was detected only a few times. This sequence joins TRBV21-1 and TRBJ2-7; the DNA was not compared with TRBD1, the D call given in the table. TRBV21-1 is a known pseudogene. The CDR3 has 16 amino acids. CDR3 sequence reads: CASSPHLKRPGAEQYF. CDR3 sequence (DNA): TGTGCCAGCAGCCCCCACTTAAAGCGACCTGGGGCCGAGCAGTACTTC.

CDR3 protein: CASSLPQFSYEQYF. The CDR3 DNA reads as TGTGCCAGCAGCTTACCACAGTTTTCCTACGAGCAGTACTTC. The chain carries TRBV5-6 and TRBJ2-7; D unresolved. There are 14 residues in the CDR3. Germline loops: CDR1 SGHDT, CDR2 YYEEEE. Trimming pared 2 bases from V and 1 base from J, leaving 10 bases between.

The chain joins TRBV27 to TRBJ2-1, with TRBD2 matching 8 bases. The J segment lost 4 bases and the V segment lost 8 bases, leaving 4 bases of the junction unmatched. This CDR3 region has 13 residues. Per the germline V gene, CDR1 is MNHEY and CDR2 is SMNVEV (reference sequence). The CDR3 loop is CASLVAGYNEQFF. The DNA of the CDR3 is TGTGCCAGCTTGGTAGCGGGATACAATGAGCAGTTCTTC.

The chain uses TRBV4-1 and TRBJ2-7; D unresolved. Trimming took off 0 bases at V and 6 bases at J, with 15 bases between the two ends. The CDR3 is 15 amino acids. Germline V gene sequence: CDR1 MGHRA, CDR2 YSYEKL. The CDR3 nucleotides read TGCGCCAGCAGCCAAGATTCCATGTTAACGGGCGAGCAGTACTTC. Its protein product is CASSQDSMLTGEQYF.

This chain links TRBV6-6 with TRBJ2-2; maybe TRBD1 (7 bases). The CDR3 contains 14 residues. Germline V gives CDR1 MNHNY, CDR2 SVGAGI (reference sequence). Trimming pared 9 bases from V and 4 bases from J, leaving 15 bases between. In nucleotides, the CDR3 is TGTGCCAGTTTGGAGGGGGCGGGCACCGGGGAGCTGTTTTTT. Translation gives CASLEGAGTGELFF.

The genes are TRBV29-1 and TRBJ1-2; D not resolved. V was shortened by 2 bases and J by 4 bases, with 11 bases between the two germline ends. Germline lookup yields CDR1 SQVTM and CDR2 ANQGSEA. The CDR3 is made up of 13 amino acids. CDR3 nucleotide sequence: TGCAGCGTTGAATCTATCCATTCCTATGGCTACACCTTC. Amino acid sequence: CSVESIHSYGYTF.

The J gene is TRBJ2-5, the V gene TRBV7-8; D unclear. V was cut by 0 bases and J by 4 bases, with 12 bases left in between. Germline V CDR1 and CDR2: SGHVS, FQNEAQ. The CDR3 loop spans 15 amino acids. The CDR3: CASSLAGWDSETQYF. The DNA for the CDR3 is TGTGCCAGCAGCTTAGCGGGATGGGATTCAGAGACCCAGTACTTC.

CDR3 DNA: TGTGCCAGCAGTTTCGGGACAGGGGTCTATGGCTACACCTTC. This translates into CASSFGTGVYGYTF. This sequence joins TRBV28 and TRBJ1-2; 10 bases agree with TRBD1. The CDR3 loop spans 14 amino acids. Germline-derived CDR1 and CDR2 are MDHEN and SYDVKM. V lost 3 bases and J lost 4; bases outside the gene matches: 2.

A single count supports this clone. The chain's CDR3 is CASSLLGLNTEAFF. The CDR3 region has the DNA TGTGCCAGCAGCTTGCTGGGCTTGAACACTGAAGCTTTCTTT. The J gene is TRBJ1-1, the V gene TRBV5-8; D is unresolved. This CDR3 is built from 14 residues. CDR1 is SGHTS and CDR2 is YDEGEE in the germline V gene. V shed 1 base and J shed 0 bases, with 7 bases lying between them.

The chain has TRBV28 and TRBJ2-5; D perhaps matches TRBD2 (7 bases). The CDR3 runs to 18 residues. V lost 8 bases, J lost 4 bases, and 29 bases lay in between. Germline V gene sequence: CDR1 MDHEN, CDR2 SYDVKM. CDR3 region: CASGPGNGGGRDRETQYF. The CDR3, as DNA: TGTGCCAGCGGGCCCGGTAATGGGGGCGGGAGAGATCGAGAGACCCAGTACTTC.

The genes are TRBV5-8 and TRBJ2-2; D is possibly TRBD1 or TRBD2 (6 bases each). The CDR3 runs 16 residues. The germline CDR1 and CDR2 sequences are SGHTS and YDEGEE. Trimming took off 4 bases at V and 3 bases at J, with 16 bases between the two ends. The CDR3 spells CASSPFGGPDTGELFF. The CDR3 DNA reads as TGTGCCAGCAGCCCCTTCGGGGGCCCCGACACCGGGGAGCTGTTTTTT.

The chain links TRBV19 to TRBJ1-1; D might be TRBD1 (5 bases). Germline loops: CDR1 LNHDA, CDR2 SQIVND (reference sequence). Trimming left V 6 bases short and J 5 bases short, with 16 bases between. This CDR3 contains 14 residues. The CDR3 protein is CASRLGAGRTEAFF. CDR3 coding DNA: TGTGCCAGTAGATTAGGGGCAGGGAGGACTGAAGCTTTCTTT. The full variable domain, rest sourced from reference TRBV19 and TRBJ1-1, is DGGITQSPKYLFRKEGQNVTLSCEQNLNHDAMYWYRQDPGQGLRLIYYSQIVNDFQKGDIAEGYSVSREKKESFPLTVTSAQKNPTAFYLCASRLGAGRTEAFFGQGTRLTVV.

With regard to this clone: The sample has other DNA sequences that encode this CDR3 too. CDR3 in amino acids: CASSLRGTNSPLHF. The CDR3 nucleotides are TGTGCCAGCAGTTTAAGGGGAACGAATTCACCCCTCCACTTT. The gene calls are TRBV28 and TRBJ1-6, with a tentative D call TRBD1 (5 bases). There are 14 residues in the CDR3. With 2 bases removed from V and 7 bases from J, the gap between germline ends came to 9 bases. Germline V CDR1 and CDR2: MDHEN, SYDVKM.

The rearrangement uses TRBV4-2 and TRBJ2-5, with D possibly called TRBD1 or TRBD2 (5 bases each). Trimming pared 4 bases from V and 2 bases from J, leaving 14 bases between. The CDR3 runs to 15 residues. Germline CDR1 reads LGHNA; CDR2 reads YNFKEQ. CDR3 protein: CASSLTVGDQETQYF. The CDR3 region has the DNA TGTGCCAGCAGCCTTACAGTGGGGGATCAAGAGACCCAGTACTTC.

This clone occurred once. The chain joins TRBV19 to TRBJ2-7; no definite D call. CDR1 and CDR2 (germline): LNHDA, SQIVND (reference sequence). Between the trimmed V and J ends, which lost 4 bases and 0 bases, there was a span of 13 bases. The CDR3 loop spans 15 amino acids. CDR3 residues: CASSKNPEDSYEQYF. For the CDR3, the DNA is TGTGCCAGTAGTAAGAACCCCGAAGACTCCTACGAGCAGTACTTC.